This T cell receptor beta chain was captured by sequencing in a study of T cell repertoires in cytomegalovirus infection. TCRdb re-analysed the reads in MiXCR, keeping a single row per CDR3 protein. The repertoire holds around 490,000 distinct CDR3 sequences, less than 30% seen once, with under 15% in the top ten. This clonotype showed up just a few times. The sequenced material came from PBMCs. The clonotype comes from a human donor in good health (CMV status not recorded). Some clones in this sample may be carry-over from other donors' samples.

The CDR3 DNA is TGTGCCACCAGTGTCTATAGCGGGTCGGGGAATGAGCAGTTCTTC. This codes for CATSVYSGSGNEQFF. The chain carries TRBV24-1 and TRBJ2-1, with 7 nucleotides matching TRBD2. Germline V gene data show CDR1 as KGHDR and CDR2 as SFDVKD. This CDR3 is built from 15 residues. The V segment lost 5 bases and the J segment 7 bases; nucleotides outside the gene matches: 10.